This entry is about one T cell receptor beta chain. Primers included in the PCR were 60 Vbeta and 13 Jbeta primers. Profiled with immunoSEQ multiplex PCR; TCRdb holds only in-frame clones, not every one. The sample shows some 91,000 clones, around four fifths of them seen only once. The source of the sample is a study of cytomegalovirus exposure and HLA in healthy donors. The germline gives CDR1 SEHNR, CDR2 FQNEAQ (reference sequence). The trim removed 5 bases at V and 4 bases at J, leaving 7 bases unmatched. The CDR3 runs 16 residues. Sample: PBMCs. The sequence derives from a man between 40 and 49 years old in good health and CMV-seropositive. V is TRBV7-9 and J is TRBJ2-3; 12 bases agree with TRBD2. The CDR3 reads CASSPLAGGYSDTQYF. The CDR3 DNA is TGTGCCAGCAGCCCCCTAGCGGGGGGGTATTCAGATACGCAGTATTTT.